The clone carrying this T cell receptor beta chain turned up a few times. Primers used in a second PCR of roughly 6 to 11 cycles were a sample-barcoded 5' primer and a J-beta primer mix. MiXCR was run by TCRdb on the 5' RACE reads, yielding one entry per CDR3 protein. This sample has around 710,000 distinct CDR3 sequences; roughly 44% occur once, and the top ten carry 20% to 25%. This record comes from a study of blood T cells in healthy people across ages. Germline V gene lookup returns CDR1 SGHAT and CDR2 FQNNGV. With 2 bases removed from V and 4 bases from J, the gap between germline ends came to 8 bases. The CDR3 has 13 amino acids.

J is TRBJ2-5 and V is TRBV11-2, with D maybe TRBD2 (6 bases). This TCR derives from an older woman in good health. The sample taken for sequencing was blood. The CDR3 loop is CASSLWRGETQYF. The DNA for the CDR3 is TGTGCCAGCAGCTTATGGCGGGGAGAGACCCAGTACTTC.